A single sample gave rise to the 19 T cell receptor beta chains below, sequenced in a study of blood T cells in healthy people across ages. A second roughly 6 to 11 cycle PCR used barcoded and J-beta primers. TCRdb re-derived calls from the 5' RACE reads in MiXCR, one entry per CDR3 protein. Of 800,000 to 900,000 distinct CDR3 sequences in the sample, 60% to 80% were seen once. The source material was blood. These TCRs come from a man between 25 and 39 years old in good health.

This clonotype was detected many times. The chain uses TRBV11-2 and TRBJ2-1, with TRBD2 matching over 9 bases. The junction had 7 bases not matched to a gene; V was cut back by 0 bases and J by 4 bases. This CDR3 spans 17 amino acids. Germline V gene data show CDR1 as SGHAT and CDR2 as FQNNGV. CDR3: CASSLEGISGRYNEQFF. Written as DNA, the CDR3 is TGTGCCAGCAGCTTAGAGGGCATTAGCGGGAGATACAATGAGCAGTTCTTC.

The chain combines TRBV7-9 with TRBJ2-3, with a possible D match to TRBD1 (6 bases). CDR1 and CDR2 from the germline V gene are SEHNR and FQNEAQ (reference sequence). The CDR3 sequence is 14 residues long. V was shortened by 10 bases and J by 2 bases, with 16 bases between the two germline ends. In DNA, the CDR3 is TGTGCCATCCCACAGGGCCTTCTCACAGATACGCAGTATTTT. It specifies CAIPQGLLTDTQYF.

V usage is TRBV5-6 and J usage is TRBJ1-1; D uncertain. Trimming took off 4 bases at V and 1 base at J, with 8 bases between the two ends. The CDR3 sequence is 13 residues long. Per the germline V gene, CDR1 is SGHDT and CDR2 is YYEEEE. The CDR3 region has the DNA TGTGCCAGCAGCCCCGAGTGGAACACTGAAGCTTTCTTT. It specifies CASSPEWNTEAFF. Full variable domain (rest looked up from reference TRBV5-6 and TRBJ1-1): DAGVTQSPTHLIKTRGQQVTLRCSPKSGHDTVSWYQQALGQGPQFIFQYYEEEERQRGNFPDRFSGHQFPNYSSELNVNALLLGDSALYLCASSPEWNTEAFFGQGTRLTVV.

This clonotype occurred a few times. The V and J genes are TRBV5-1 and TRBJ2-1, with 8 bases aligning to TRBD1. With V trimmed by 3 bases and J by 3 bases, 2 bases remained unmatched. Per germline, CDR1 SGHRS and CDR2 YFSETQ. The CDR3 loop spans 14 amino acids. The CDR3 nucleotides are TGCGCCAGCAGCTATGGACAGGGCTACAATGAGCAGTTCTTC. Translating it yields CASSYGQGYNEQFF.

The V and J genes are TRBV6-6 and TRBJ1-2, with D possibly matching TRBD1 (6 bases). The CDR3 has 15 residues. With 2 bases removed from V and 8 bases from J, the gap between germline ends came to 18 bases. Looked up from germline, CDR1 is MNHNY and CDR2 is SVGAGI (reference sequence). Written as DNA, the CDR3 is TGTGCCAGCAGTTACAGTGGCCAGGGGAGAGGAGGCTACACCTTC. It translates to CASSYSGQGRGGYTF.

The chain links TRBV7-9 to TRBJ1-5; D is unclear. With 5 bases removed from V and 7 bases from J, the gap between germline ends came to 9 bases. Germline assignment: CDR1 SEHNR and CDR2 FQNEAQ (reference sequence). This CDR3 region has 12 residues. CDR3 nucleotides: TGTGCCAGCAGCGTCCTGGGGCAGCCCCAGCATTTT. Its protein product is CASSVLGQPQHF.

This clonotype occurred a few times. The chain links TRBV2 to TRBJ2-3; 7 bases line up with TRBD1. Germline assignment: CDR1 SNHLY and CDR2 FYNNEI. This CDR3 is built from 15 residues. V lost 5 bases to trimming and J lost 2 bases; unmatched junction nucleotides: 7. CDR3 DNA: TGTGCCAGCAGTTTGACAGGGACCTACACAGATACGCAGTATTTT. The encoded protein is CASSLTGTYTDTQYF.

The J gene is TRBJ1-2, the V gene TRBV25-1; perhaps TRBD1 as D (5 bases). Germline assignment: CDR1 MGHDK and CDR2 SYGVNS. Trimming cost V 2 bases and J 8 bases, with 12 bases left between them. This CDR3 region has 13 residues. The CDR3 region is CASSEGGVSGYTF. CDR3 in DNA: TGTGCCAGCAGTGAAGGAGGGGTCAGCGGCTACACCTTC.

The V call is TRBV29-1, the J call TRBJ2-7, with a tentative D call TRBD1 (5 bases). CDR1 and CDR2 (germline): SQVTM, ANQGSEA. CDR3 length equals 13 residues. V shed 6 bases and J shed 3 bases, with 15 bases lying between them. CDR3 DNA sequence: TGCAGCGTAGGGGTGCAGGGCCTCTACGAGCAGTACTTC. It specifies CSVGVQGLYEQYF.

V is TRBV10-3 and J is TRBJ2-5; D tentatively fits TRBD1 or TRBD2 (7 bases each). Trimming stripped 8 bases from V and 3 bases from J, with 25 bases between. The CDR3 is made up of 17 amino acids. Per germline, CDR1 ENHRY and CDR2 SYGVKD. The CDR3 protein is CAIREDFPGTAEETQYF. The CDR3 region has the DNA TGTGCCATCCGGGAGGATTTTCCCGGGACAGCAGAAGAGACCCAGTACTTC.

The genes are TRBV12-3 or TRBV12-4 and TRBJ2-1; TRBD2 is a possible D gene (9 bases). CDR3 length: 16 amino acids. V lost 5 bases, J lost 2 bases, and 16 bases lay in between. As DNA, the CDR3 is TGTGCCAGCAGTCAGGGGGCTAGCGGGACCTACAATGAGCAGTTCTTC. Its protein is CASSQGASGTYNEQFF.

This clonotype has just a few counts. The V gene is TRBV4-3, the J gene TRBJ2-4, with TRBD2 matching 8 bases. CDR3 length equals 19 residues. Germline V gene lookup returns CDR1 LGHNA and CDR2 YSLEER. After removal of 0 bases from V and 3 bases from J, the junction contained 13 bases not matched to a gene. CDR3 loop: CASSQDFAAGGLGKNIQYF. The CDR3 nucleotides are TGCGCCAGCAGCCAAGATTTTGCGGCGGGGGGTTTAGGCAAAAACATTCAGTACTTC.

This clonotype has ten or more counts. The chain joins TRBV9 to TRBJ1-1, with D possibly being TRBD1 (6 bases). The CDR3 totals 13 residues. From germline, CDR1 is SGDLS and CDR2 YYNGEE. The germline V and J ends were trimmed by 0 bases and 11 bases, with 14 bases remaining between them. DNA for the CDR3: TGTGCCAGCAGCGTAGGGGGGCTTGGTCCCGCTTTCTTT. This translates into CASSVGGLGPAFF.

V and J are TRBV6-1 and TRBJ2-5, with a weak D call TRBD2 (6 bases). Trimming left V 11 bases short and J 4 bases short, with 17 bases between. This CDR3 comprises 13 residues. Per germline, CDR1 MNHNS and CDR2 SASEGT. The CDR3 region has the DNA TGTGCCGGTCAGGCCGGGGGATCAGAGACCCAGTACTTC. It translates to CAGQAGGSETQYF.

The J gene is TRBJ2-6, the V gene TRBV7-2, with 9 bases that match TRBD1. The V segment lost 6 bases and the J segment 2 bases; nucleotides outside the gene matches: 8. The germline gives CDR1 SGHTA, CDR2 FQGNSA. The CDR3 sequence is 17 residues long. Written as DNA, the CDR3 is TGTGCCAGCAGTTGGGGACAGGGATCCGCTGGGGCCAACGTCCTGACTTTC. Translation gives CASSWGQGSAGANVLTF.

This clonotype was observed a handful of times. The chain links TRBV6-1 to TRBJ2-7; D call uncertain. Trimming removed 1 base from V and 2 bases from J, with 12 bases in between. Germline values: CDR1 MNHNS, CDR2 SASEGT. This CDR3 contains 15 residues. The CDR3 sequence: CASSEESAATYEQYF. As DNA, the CDR3 is TGTGCCAGCAGTGAAGAGTCCGCAGCCACCTACGAGCAGTACTTC.

This rearrangement joins TRBV28 to TRBJ2-5; D possibly corresponds to TRBD2 (7 bases). The V gene lost 1 base and the J gene lost 5 bases, with 20 bases spanning the gap. The CDR3 runs to 17 residues. Germline V CDR1 and CDR2: MDHEN, SYDVKM. CDR3 in DNA: TGTGCCAGCAGTTTATATAGCCCGGGGGGACAAGGGGAGACCCAGTACTTC. It encodes CASSLYSPGGQGETQYF.

CDR3 sequence reads: CASSPRDANTGELFF. In DNA, the CDR3 is TGCGCCAGCAGCCCCAGGGACGCGAACACCGGGGAGCTGTTTTTT. J is TRBJ2-2 and V is TRBV5-1, with D perhaps assigned TRBD1 or TRBD2 (5 bases each). The CDR3 spans 15 residues. CDR1 is SGHRS, CDR2 YFSETQ, per germline. V was cut by 4 bases and J by 0 bases, with 10 bases left in between.

This clonotype was detected once. The rearrangement uses TRBV6-1 and TRBJ2-5, with D tentatively TRBD1 (6 bases). CDR1 is MNHNS, CDR2 SASEGT, per germline. Trimming shortened V by 5 bases and J by 1 base, and 14 bases separated the two germline ends. The CDR3 covers 15 residues. The CDR3 loop is CASSNARGFQETQYF. DNA for the CDR3: TGTGCCAGCAGTAACGCCAGGGGTTTCCAAGAGACCCAGTACTTC.